A selection of T cell receptor beta chains follows, all from one sample in a study of Graves' ophthalmopathy and Graves' hyperthyroidism. TCRdb itself ran the multiplex PCR reads through MiXCR, one entry per CDR3 protein. The table has around 520,000 distinct CDR3 sequences, less than 45% seen once. The specimen sequenced was peripheral blood or thyroid tissue (not recorded which). Receptors originate from an adult man with Graves' hyperthyroidism. Each CDR3 is given with its conserved first and last residue. Fields, in order: CDR3 length, J gene, V gene, clone size, D gene, CDR3 protein, CDR3 DNA. D genes are given only for firm matches. Only part of the rows carry a size: once, few, many, or a class if the clone is expanded.

cdr3_length: 17; j_call: TRBJ1-3; v_call: TRBV2; clone_size: many; d_call: .; cdr3_aa: CASSERVRGRSGNTIYF; cdr3_nt: TGTGCCAGCAGTGAAAGGGTCAGGGGACGCTCTGGAAACACCATATATTTT
cdr3_length: 17; j_call: TRBJ2-6; v_call: TRBV24-1; clone_size: .; d_call: .; cdr3_aa: CATSETMDSSGANVLTF; cdr3_nt: TGTGCCACCAGTGAAACTATGGACAGCTCTGGGGCCAACGTCCTGACTTTC
cdr3_length: 15; j_call: TRBJ2-1; v_call: TRBV5-1; clone_size: .; d_call: .; cdr3_aa: CASSFATRGLDEQFF; cdr3_nt: TGCGCCAGCAGCTTCGCCACAAGAGGGTTGGATGAGCAGTTCTTC
cdr3_length: 15; j_call: TRBJ1-6; v_call: TRBV18; clone_size: few; d_call: TRBD1; cdr3_aa: CASSPEGTGVYSLHF; cdr3_nt: TGTGCCAGCTCACCAGAAGGAACAGGGGTCTACTCCCTCCACTTT
cdr3_length: 14; j_call: TRBJ2-3; v_call: TRBV6-6; clone_size: once; d_call: TRBD2; cdr3_aa: CASTSGVITDTQYF; cdr3_nt: TGTGCCAGCACTAGCGGGGTTATCACAGATACGCAGTATTTT
cdr3_length: 15; j_call: TRBJ1-1; v_call: TRBV7-9; clone_size: .; d_call: .; cdr3_aa: CASSFPGGVNTEAFF; cdr3_nt: TGTGCCAGCAGCTTCCCCGGGGGAGTGAACACTGAAGCTTTCTTT
cdr3_length: 13; j_call: TRBJ2-2; v_call: TRBV9; clone_size: .; d_call: TRBD2; cdr3_aa: CASSSGLAGLLFF; cdr3_nt: TGTGCCAGCAGCTCTGGACTAGCCGGGCTCTTGTTTTTT
cdr3_length: 13; j_call: TRBJ1-6; v_call: TRBV7-9; clone_size: many; d_call: .; cdr3_aa: CAIPRGMNSPLHF; cdr3_nt: TGTGCCATTCCGAGGGGGATGAATTCACCCCTCCACTTT
cdr3_length: 15; j_call: TRBJ1-4; v_call: TRBV9; clone_size: .; d_call: .; cdr3_aa: CASSVGGGVHEKLFF; cdr3_nt: TGTGCCAGCAGCGTAGGAGGAGGGGTCCATGAAAAACTGTTTTTT
cdr3_length: 16; j_call: TRBJ2-3; v_call: TRBV20-1; clone_size: .; d_call: TRBD2; cdr3_aa: CSAGAAGGLSTDTQYF; cdr3_nt: TGCAGTGCTGGAGCAGCGGGGGGGCTTAGCACAGATACGCAGTATTTT
cdr3_length: 17; j_call: TRBJ1-4; v_call: TRBV7-9; clone_size: .; d_call: TRBD1; cdr3_aa: CASSLGVGTEKHEKLFF; cdr3_nt: TGTGCCAGCAGCTTAGGAGTCGGGACAGAGAAACATGAAAAACTGTTTTTT
cdr3_length: 13; j_call: TRBJ2-7; v_call: TRBV29-1; clone_size: few; d_call: .; cdr3_aa: CSVEEDPGNEQYF; cdr3_nt: TGCAGCGTTGAAGAAGATCCGGGTAACGAGCAGTACTTC
cdr3_length: 17; j_call: TRBJ2-5; v_call: TRBV2; clone_size: .; d_call: TRBD1; cdr3_aa: CASIRQGGLHTGETQYF; cdr3_nt: TGTGCCAGCATCCGACAGGGTGGACTGCACACCGGGGAGACCCAGTACTTC
cdr3_length: 15; j_call: TRBJ2-7; v_call: TRBV12-3/TRBV12-4; clone_size: many; d_call: .; cdr3_aa: CASSLGTQGSYEQYF; cdr3_nt: TGTGCCAGCAGTTTAGGTACCCAGGGAAGCTACGAGCAGTACTTC
cdr3_length: 14; j_call: TRBJ2-2; v_call: TRBV24-1; clone_size: .; d_call: TRBD1; cdr3_aa: CATSGTGATGELFF; cdr3_nt: TGTGCCACCAGTGGAACAGGGGCCACCGGGGAGCTGTTTTTT
cdr3_length: 14; j_call: TRBJ2-2; v_call: TRBV19; clone_size: few; d_call: .; cdr3_aa: CASKETENTGELFF; cdr3_nt: TGTGCCAGTAAGGAGACGGAGAACACCGGGGAGCTGTTTTTT
cdr3_length: 11; j_call: TRBJ2-7; v_call: TRBV20-1; clone_size: many; d_call: .; cdr3_aa: CSARDLYEQYF; cdr3_nt: TGCAGTGCTAGAGATCTCTACGAGCAGTACTTC
cdr3_length: 13; j_call: TRBJ1-5; v_call: TRBV2; clone_size: .; d_call: .; cdr3_aa: CASKVVGTGNEHF; cdr3_nt: .
cdr3_length: 19; j_call: TRBJ2-3; v_call: TRBV25-1; clone_size: few; d_call: TRBD2; cdr3_aa: CASSVLTSGGSPVTDTQYF; cdr3_nt: TGTGCCAGCAGTGTCTTGACTAGCGGGGGGTCCCCCGTTACCGATACGCAGTATTTT
cdr3_length: 13; j_call: TRBJ1-2; v_call: TRBV29-1; clone_size: once; d_call: TRBD1; cdr3_aa: CSLMDRAGGGYTF; cdr3_nt: TGCAGCTTGATGGACAGGGCGGGGGGAGGCTACACCTTC
cdr3_length: 11; j_call: TRBJ2-5; v_call: TRBV12-3/TRBV12-4; clone_size: many; d_call: .; cdr3_aa: CASSGEETQYF; cdr3_nt: TGTGCCAGCAGTGGGGAGGAGACCCAGTACTTC
cdr3_length: 13; j_call: TRBJ1-1; v_call: TRBV19; clone_size: many; d_call: .; cdr3_aa: CASSEHPNTEAFF; cdr3_nt: TGTGCCAGTAGTGAGCATCCGAACACTGAAGCTTTCTTT
cdr3_length: 15; j_call: TRBJ2-2; v_call: TRBV24-1; clone_size: many; d_call: .; cdr3_aa: CATSDSVGATGELFF; cdr3_nt: TGTGCCACCAGTGATTCCGTGGGAGCCACCGGGGAGCTGTTTTTT
cdr3_length: 14; j_call: TRBJ1-4; v_call: TRBV7-2; clone_size: .; d_call: .; cdr3_aa: CASSSVRDNEKLFF; cdr3_nt: TGTGCCAGCAGCTCGGTACGGGACAATGAAAAACTGTTTTTT
cdr3_length: 15; j_call: TRBJ2-5; v_call: TRBV12-3/TRBV12-4; clone_size: many; d_call: TRBD1; cdr3_aa: CASSPRQGPQETQYF; cdr3_nt: TGTGCCAGCAGTCCCCGACAGGGACCCCAAGAGACCCAGTACTTC
cdr3_length: 14; j_call: TRBJ2-2; v_call: TRBV9; clone_size: many; d_call: .; cdr3_aa: CASSDGPTTGELFF; cdr3_nt: TGTGCCAGCAGCGACGGACCAACTACCGGGGAGCTGTTTTTT
cdr3_length: 16; j_call: TRBJ1-5; v_call: TRBV20-1; clone_size: many; d_call: TRBD1; cdr3_aa: CSARWPGQGGNQPQHF; cdr3_nt: TGCAGTGCTAGATGGCCGGGACAGGGAGGGAATCAGCCCCAGCATTTT
cdr3_length: 12; j_call: TRBJ2-3; v_call: TRBV7-8; clone_size: few; d_call: .; cdr3_aa: CASSGGGQWQYF; cdr3_nt: TGTGCCAGCAGCGGGGGAGGCCAGTGGCAGTATTTT
cdr3_length: 15; j_call: TRBJ1-2; v_call: TRBV5-8; clone_size: few; d_call: TRBD1; cdr3_aa: CASSAGTGGYYGYTF; cdr3_nt: TGTGCCAGCAGCGCGGGGACAGGGGGCTACTATGGCTACACCTTC
cdr3_length: 16; j_call: TRBJ1-5; v_call: TRBV15; clone_size: many; d_call: .; cdr3_aa: CATSRGTAYSNQPQHF; cdr3_nt: TGTGCCACCAGCAGAGGGACAGCCTATAGCAATCAGCCCCAGCATTTT
cdr3_length: 16; j_call: TRBJ2-3; v_call: TRBV7-6; clone_size: .; d_call: TRBD1; cdr3_aa: CASSSKTGKYGDTQYF; cdr3_nt: TGTGCCAGCAGCAGCAAGACAGGGAAGTATGGAGATACGCAGTATTTT
cdr3_length: 14; j_call: TRBJ2-7; v_call: TRBV2; clone_size: many; d_call: .; cdr3_aa: CASSEAGGFYEQYF; cdr3_nt: TGTGCCAGCAGTGAAGCGGGGGGTTTCTACGAGCAGTACTTC
cdr3_length: 16; j_call: TRBJ2-5; v_call: TRBV24-1; clone_size: .; d_call: TRBD1; cdr3_aa: CATSDERDRGHETQYF; cdr3_nt: TGTGCCACCAGTGATGAACGGGACAGGGGGCATGAGACCCAGTACTTC
cdr3_length: 17; j_call: TRBJ1-2; v_call: TRBV20-1; clone_size: many; d_call: TRBD1; cdr3_aa: CSAPPGTGGDWIYGYTF; cdr3_nt: TGCAGTGCTCCTCCCGGGACAGGGGGAGATTGGATCTATGGCTACACCTTC
cdr3_length: 14; j_call: TRBJ1-5; v_call: TRBV4-1; clone_size: few; d_call: .; cdr3_aa: CASSQENGNQPQHF; cdr3_nt: TGCGCCAGCAGCCAAGAAAATGGGAATCAGCCCCAGCATTTT
cdr3_length: 13; j_call: TRBJ1-2; v_call: TRBV5-1; clone_size: many; d_call: .; cdr3_aa: CASSLAWGDGYTF; cdr3_nt: TGCGCCAGCAGCTTGGCCTGGGGAGATGGCTACACCTTC
cdr3_length: 14; j_call: TRBJ2-2; v_call: TRBV9; clone_size: many; d_call: TRBD2; cdr3_aa: CASSVKSGGGELFF; cdr3_nt: TGTGCCAGCAGCGTAAAGAGCGGGGGTGGGGAGCTGTTTTTT
cdr3_length: 12; j_call: TRBJ1-1; v_call: TRBV7-8; clone_size: .; d_call: .; cdr3_aa: CASSFPPGKAFF; cdr3_nt: TGTGCCAGCAGTTTCCCCCCAGGAAAAGCTTTCTTT
cdr3_length: 14; j_call: TRBJ2-7; v_call: TRBV19; clone_size: .; d_call: TRBD1; cdr3_aa: CASSRGTGVHEQYF; cdr3_nt: TGTGCCAGTAGCCGAGGGACAGGGGTCCACGAGCAGTACTTC
cdr3_length: 16; j_call: TRBJ2-2; v_call: TRBV20-1; clone_size: many; d_call: TRBD2; cdr3_aa: CSAREPSGVSTGELFF; cdr3_nt: TGCAGTGCTAGAGAACCTAGCGGGGTCAGCACCGGGGAGCTGTTTTTT
cdr3_length: 15; j_call: TRBJ1-2; v_call: TRBV6-5; clone_size: many; d_call: .; cdr3_aa: CASSYGGVTNYGYTF; cdr3_nt: TGTGCCAGCAGTTACGGTGGAGTTACTAACTATGGCTACACCTTC
cdr3_length: 17; j_call: TRBJ2-3; v_call: TRBV2; clone_size: .; d_call: .; cdr3_aa: CASSVSGDQTSTDTQYF; cdr3_nt: TGTGCCAGCAGTGTTTCTGGCGACCAAACTAGCACAGATACGCAGTATTTT
cdr3_length: 13; j_call: TRBJ2-7; v_call: TRBV7-2; clone_size: few; d_call: .; cdr3_aa: CASSFEPTYEQYF; cdr3_nt: TGTGCCAGCAGCTTCGAACCTACCTACGAGCAGTACTTC
cdr3_length: 15; j_call: TRBJ2-2; v_call: TRBV12-5; clone_size: .; d_call: .; cdr3_aa: CASGIDTSNTGELFF; cdr3_nt: TGTGCTAGTGGTATAGACACCTCGAACACCGGGGAGCTGTTTTTT
cdr3_length: 13; j_call: TRBJ1-2; v_call: TRBV5-1; clone_size: many; d_call: TRBD1; cdr3_aa: CASSSTGGAGYTF; cdr3_nt: TGCGCCAGCAGTTCGACAGGGGGCGCGGGCTACACCTTC
cdr3_length: 11; j_call: TRBJ1-1; v_call: TRBV24-1; clone_size: many; d_call: .; cdr3_aa: CATSVGTEAFF; cdr3_nt: TGTGCCACCAGTGTTGGCACTGAAGCTTTCTTT
cdr3_length: 14; j_call: TRBJ1-2; v_call: TRBV10-3; clone_size: .; d_call: .; cdr3_aa: CAISEGGLRYGYTF; cdr3_nt: TGTGCCATCAGTGAGGGGGGGCTGCGGTATGGCTACACCTTC